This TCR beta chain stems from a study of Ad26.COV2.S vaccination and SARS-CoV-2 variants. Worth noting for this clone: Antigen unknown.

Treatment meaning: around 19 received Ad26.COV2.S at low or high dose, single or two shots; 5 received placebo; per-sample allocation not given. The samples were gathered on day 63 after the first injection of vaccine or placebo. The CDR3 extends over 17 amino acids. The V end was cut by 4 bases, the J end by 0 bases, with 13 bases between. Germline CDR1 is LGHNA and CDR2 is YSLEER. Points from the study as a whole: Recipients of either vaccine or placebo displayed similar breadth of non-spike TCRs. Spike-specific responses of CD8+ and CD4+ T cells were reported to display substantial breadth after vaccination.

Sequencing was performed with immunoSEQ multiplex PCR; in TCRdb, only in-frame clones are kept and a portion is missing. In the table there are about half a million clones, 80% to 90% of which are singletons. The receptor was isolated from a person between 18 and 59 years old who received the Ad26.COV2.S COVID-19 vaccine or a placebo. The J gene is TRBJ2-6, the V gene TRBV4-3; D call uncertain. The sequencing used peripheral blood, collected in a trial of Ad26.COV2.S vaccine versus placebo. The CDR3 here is CASSLAEIGSGANVLTF. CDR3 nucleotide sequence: TGCGCCAGCAGCCTAGCAGAGATTGGCTCTGGGGCCAACGTCCTGACTTTC.